Listed below are T cell receptor beta chains from one sample, sequenced in a study of vaccination and CD4 T cells after COVID-19. TCRdb independently ran MiXCR on the PCR reads; one entry per CDR3 protein. The data show fewer than 20,000 distinct CDR3 sequences, around 50% seen once. Their antigens are not known. The sample taken for sequencing was CD4+ T cells from blood, cultured in vitro. The origin of the receptors is a human donor who had recovered from COVID-19. Each CDR3 is given with its conserved first and last residue. A D gene is named only where the DNA matches it firmly. Where a row states a size, it is once, few, many or the class of an expanded clone; other rows omit it.

J gene	V gene	clone size	D gene	CDR3 DNA	CDR3 protein
TRBJ1-6	TRBV12-5	.	.	TGTGCTAGTGGTGTTGGGGTACCCCCCCTCCACTTT	CASGVGVPPLHF
TRBJ2-2	TRBV5-1	few	.	TGCGCCAGCAGCTCATACAGGGATCGGACCGGGGAGCTGTTTTTT	CASSSYRDRTGELFF
TRBJ1-2	TRBV12-3/TRBV12-4	.	.	TGTGCCAGCAGCTCGGCCGGGACCTCGAGGGGCTACACCTTC	CASSSAGTSRGYTF
TRBJ2-3	TRBV7-7	.	.	TGTGCTAGCAGCTTAGGGGGATTCGGAGATACGCAGTATTTT	CASSLGGFGDTQYF
TRBJ2-3	TRBV27	.	.	TGTGCCAGCAGTTTAAAGCCCCGGCGGGATACGCAGTATTTT	CASSLKPRRDTQYF
TRBJ2-7	TRBV18	.	TRBD1	TGTGCCAGCTCACTGGGGACAGGGGACAACTACGAGCAGTACTTC	CASSLGTGDNYEQYF
TRBJ1-2	TRBV20-1	few	.	TGCAGTGCTAGGGGTCGGGGTGGCTACACCTTC	CSARGRGGYTF
TRBJ2-7	TRBV6-5	.	.	TGTGCCAGCAGTTCCCAGGGCCGCGAGCAGTACTTC	CASSSQGREQYF
TRBJ2-7	TRBV2	few	TRBD1	TGTGCCAGCAACTGGGACAGCTACGAGCAGTACTTC	CASNWDSYEQYF
TRBJ2-1	TRBV28	medium-sized	.	TGTGCCAGCAGTTTATATACGGGGGGCACAGGACGCTACAATGAGCAGTTCTTC	CASSLYTGGTGRYNEQFF
TRBJ1-1	TRBV5-4	.	TRBD1	TGTGCCAGCAGTTCGGGACAGCCCACTGAAGCTTTCTTT	CASSSGQPTEAFF
TRBJ2-7	TRBV12-3/TRBV12-4	.	.	TGTGCCAGCAGTTTAAGTTCCGGATCCTACGAGCAGTACTTC	CASSLSSGSYEQYF
TRBJ1-1	TRBV5-1	.	TRBD1	TGCGCCAGCAGCTTGGACAGGGGGATGAACACTGAAGCTTTCTTT	CASSLDRGMNTEAFF
TRBJ1-5	TRBV27	.	TRBD1	TGTGCCAGCAGAAGTCGGACAGGGATCGCCAATCAGCCCCAGCATTTT	CASRSRTGIANQPQHF
TRBJ1-5	TRBV6-1	few	.	TGTGCCAGCAGACAACAATACGGGGGAATTAGCAATCAGCCCCAGCATTTT	CASRQQYGGISNQPQHF
TRBJ2-1	TRBV28	.	TRBD1	TGTGCCAGCAGTCCCTCCCAGGACAGGGGGAACAATGAGCAGTTCTTC	CASSPSQDRGNNEQFF
TRBJ1-5	TRBV6-1	.	.	TGTGCCAGCAGATTAACCGAGGGGGTTCGGCAGCCCCAGCATTTT	CASRLTEGVRQPQHF
TRBJ1-5	TRBV18	.	TRBD1	TGTGCCAGCTCACCAACCGGGACAGGGGGCCATCAGCCCCAGCATTTT	CASSPTGTGGHQPQHF
TRBJ1-2	TRBV7-9	few	.	TGTGCCAGCAGCTTAGGTCGCTCACTAAACTATGGCTACACCTTC	CASSLGRSLNYGYTF
TRBJ2-7	TRBV12-3/TRBV12-4	.	TRBD1	TGTGCCAGCAGTATTCCGGGACAGAGCTACGAGCAGTACTTC	CASSIPGQSYEQYF
TRBJ1-5	TRBV2	.	.	TGTGCCAGCAACATCGGGGGGGCGCCTCAGCCCCAGCATTTT	CASNIGGAPQPQHF
TRBJ1-5	TRBV30	.	.	TGTGCCTGGGGGGAGACGTGGGGTCGGGGCAATCAGCCCCAGCATTTT	CAWGETWGRGNQPQHF
TRBJ2-7	TRBV19	.	.	TGTGCCAGTGCTGATGGGGGAAGCTCCTACGAGCAGTACTTC	CASADGGSSYEQYF
TRBJ1-2	TRBV24-1	.	.	TGTGCCACCAGTGCTTCCGAAGGGACGCCCTATGGCTACACCTTC	CATSASEGTPYGYTF
TRBJ2-3	TRBV27	.	TRBD2	TGTGCCAGCAGCCAGCTTACCGGGACTAGCGGGAGGTGGGCCACAGATACGCAGTATTTT	CASSQLTGTSGRWATDTQYF
TRBJ2-5	TRBV5-4	few	.	TGTGCCAGCAGCTTGTACACTTCGGGTGGAGAGACCCAGTACTTC	CASSLYTSGGETQYF
TRBJ2-3	TRBV20-1	.	.	TGCAGTGCTTCTAGGACTAACAGCCGGGATACGCAGTATTTT	CSASRTNSRDTQYF
TRBJ2-5	TRBV24-1	few	.	TGTGCCACCAGTGGTAGTTATCAAGAGACCCAGTACTTC	CATSGSYQETQYF
TRBJ2-5	TRBV7-3	.	TRBD2	TGTGCCAGCAGCCCTAGCGGGGGGCCCCAGTACTTC	CASSPSGGPQYF
TRBJ2-1	TRBV5-4	.	TRBD1	TGTGCCAGCAGCTTCGGACAGGGTTACAATGAGCAGTTCTTC	CASSFGQGYNEQFF
TRBJ1-4	TRBV6-5	.	.	TGTGCCAGCAGTTTTGGGGGGGGATCTCATGAAAAACTGTTTTTT	CASSFGGGSHEKLFF
TRBJ2-7	TRBV7-3	few	TRBD2	TGTGCCAGCAGCTCCGGACTAGTAAGTGGCGAGCAGTACTTC	CASSSGLVSGEQYF
TRBJ2-1	TRBV20-1	.	.	TGCAGTGCACCAACTAGCCGGGGGACCAATGAGCAGTTCTTC	CSAPTSRGTNEQFF
TRBJ2-5	TRBV28	few	TRBD1	TGTGCCAGCACCATTCCAGGGGGTCAGACCCAGTACTTC	CASTIPGGQTQYF
TRBJ2-1	TRBV20-1	.	TRBD1	TGCAGTGCGTACCGGGACAGGGGGGATGAGCAGTTCTTC	CSAYRDRGDEQFF
TRBJ2-1	TRBV19	once	TRBD1	TGTGCCAGTAGTATCCCAGGGGGCAGGGAGCAGTTCTTC	CASSIPGGREQFF
TRBJ1-1	TRBV6-1	few	TRBD1	TGTGCCAGCAGGCCAGGGACAGGGGGCGCCGACACTGAAGCTTTCTTT	CASRPGTGGADTEAFF
TRBJ1-6	TRBV7-2	.	.	TGTGCCAGCAGCTTAGCTACAGGGAAGGCACCCCTCCACTTT	CASSLATGKAPLHF
TRBJ2-5	TRBV2	.	.	TGTGCCAGCAGTGGGGAACAAGAGACCCAGTACTTC	CASSGEQETQYF
TRBJ2-7	TRBV15	once	TRBD1	TGTGCCACCTCGGGACAGGGTGAGGACCGCAAGCAGTACTTC	CATSGQGEDRKQYF
TRBJ2-7	TRBV18	.	TRBD2	TGTGCCAGCTCCCCTTTCGCGGGGAGGGCCCGGGGCGAGCAGTACTTC	CASSPFAGRARGEQYF
TRBJ2-1	TRBV9	.	.	TGTGCCAGCAGCGTAGAGGGGTTCCTATACAATGAGCAGTTCTTC	CASSVEGFLYNEQFF
TRBJ2-1	TRBV2	.	TRBD2	TGTGCCAGCGGACTAGCGGGAGATATCAACAATGAGCAGTTCTTC	CASGLAGDINNEQFF
TRBJ1-6	TRBV27	few	.	TGTGCCAGCAGTTTGGGGAATAATTCACCCCTCCACTTT	CASSLGNNSPLHF